One sample yielded the 23 T cell receptor beta chains listed below, sequenced in a study of T cells in Graves' hyperthyroidism and ophthalmopathy. Amplified regions were TCR beta CDR3 sequences from RNA transcripts. The study used the HTBI primer set for a first-round RT-PCR of the TCR CDR3. TCRdb redid the calling of the multiplex PCR reads with MiXCR, one entry per CDR3 protein. The data contain about 640,000 distinct CDR3 sequences, roughly 15% of them singletons. Sequences were obtained from blood. The source is a woman between 50 and 59 years old with Graves' ophthalmopathy.

The table lists this clonotype with many counts. The rearrangement uses TRBV28 and TRBJ1-2; 8 bases match TRBD1. The CDR3 contains 14 residues. Trimming cost V 8 bases and J 3 bases; bases outside gene matches: 8. Per the germline V gene, CDR1 is MDHEN and CDR2 is SYDVKM. CDR3 protein: CASGRTGLDYGYTF. The CDR3 DNA reads TGTGCCAGCGGACGGACAGGGCTGGACTATGGCTACACCTTC.

In this sample, this clonotype turned up many times. The chain couples TRBV28 to TRBJ2-6, with 7 bases lining up with TRBD1. The CDR3 loop spans 15 amino acids. V lost 7 bases, J lost 0 bases, and 3 bases stayed unmatched. Germline-derived CDR1 and CDR2 are MDHEN and SYDVKM. CDR3 sequence: CASIQGYSGANVLTF. CDR3 DNA sequence: TGTGCCAGCATACAGGGGTACTCTGGGGCCAACGTCCTGACTTTC.

The rearrangement links TRBV19 to TRBJ2-2; TRBD2 might be the D (6 bases). Germline V CDR1 and CDR2: LNHDA, SQIVND (reference sequence). The V gene lost 5 bases and the J gene lost 4 bases, with 17 bases spanning the gap. The CDR3 sequence is 16 residues long. CDR3 region: CASSVNLGGATGELFF. Written as DNA, the CDR3 is TGTGCCAGTAGTGTAAACCTAGGCGGGGCCACCGGGGAGCTGTTTTTT.

This clonotype was seen at least ten times. The chain uses TRBV20-1 and TRBJ1-4; TRBD1 matches 9 bases. The ends lost 6 bases at V and 8 bases at J; junction bases unmatched: 19. The CDR3 is 17 amino acids. Germline V CDR1 and CDR2: DFQATT, SNEGSKA (reference sequence). CDR3 residues: CSAYPLGQGLSEEKLFF. The DNA of the CDR3 is TGCAGTGCGTATCCCCTTGGACAGGGGTTATCAGAGGAAAAACTGTTTTTT.

Ten or more counts support this clonotype. This chain joins TRBV6-1 and TRBJ2-7; 10 bases agree with TRBD2. V lost 2 bases and J lost 6; bases outside the gene matches: 19. The CDR3 has 19 residues. Germline lookup yields CDR1 MNHNS and CDR2 SASEGT. CDR3 in amino acids: CASSELKQVTSGALSEQYF. The CDR3 coding sequence is TGTGCCAGCAGTGAACTAAAACAAGTTACTAGCGGGGCGCTCTCCGAGCAGTACTTC.

This clonotype was seen repeatedly, ten times or more. The genes are TRBV7-2 and TRBJ1-1; maybe TRBD1 (6 bases). Germline V gene lookup returns CDR1 SGHTA and CDR2 FQGNSA. Trimming removed 0 bases from V and 4 bases from J, with 12 bases in between. The CDR3 covers 15 residues. The DNA for the CDR3 is TGTGCCAGCAGCTTAGCGGGGGGCGCGGGCACTGAAGCTTTCTTT. Protein product: CASSLAGGAGTEAFF.

This clonotype occurred many times. The V call is TRBV18, the J call TRBJ1-5; a possible D gene is TRBD1 (6 bases). Germline CDR1 is KGHSH and CDR2 is LQKENI. This CDR3 has 15 residues. V lost 6 bases and J lost 4, with 16 bases in between. CDR3 loop: CASSRTRDTNQPQHF. CDR3 bases: TGTGCCAGCTCGCGCACCCGGGACACAAATCAGCCCCAGCATTTT.

The rearrangement links TRBV28 to TRBJ1-2, with D hard to call. The CDR3 extends over 14 amino acids. Looked up from germline, CDR1 is MDHEN and CDR2 is SYDVKM. The V end lost 5 bases, the J end lost 13 bases, and 23 bases lay between the germline ends. In nucleotides, the CDR3 is TGTGCCAGCAGTACTCCTTCTGCCTCGGTCCGCTTCACCTTC. Its translation is CASSTPSASVRFTF.

The chain is built from TRBV9 and TRBJ2-1, with D possibly matching TRBD2 (6 bases). CDR1 and CDR2 from the germline V gene are SGDLS and YYNGEE. Trimming stripped 3 bases from V and 4 bases from J, with 11 bases between. The CDR3 consists of 14 residues. The CDR3 nucleotides are TGTGCCAGCAGCGATTTCGGGGGTTACAATGAGCAGTTCTTC. Protein sequence: CASSDFGGYNEQFF.

Concerning this clonotype: This may be a read error, as it is one base from a much larger clone. The chain is built from TRBV28 and TRBJ1-4, with D tentatively TRBD1 (6 bases). Trimming removed 5 bases at V and 8 bases at J, with 18 bases between. Per germline, CDR1 MDHEN and CDR2 SYDVKM. The CDR3 contains 15 residues. Written as DNA, the CDR3 is TGTGCCAGCAGTGATCCCGGGACACACGGGGAAAAACTGTTTTTT. Protein sequence: CASSDPGTHGEKLFF.

J is TRBJ2-6 and V is TRBV4-1, with D maybe TRBD1 (5 bases). Trimming removed 4 bases at V and 0 bases at J, with 16 bases between. Germline V CDR1 and CDR2: MGHRA, YSYEKL. The length of the CDR3 is 18 residues. The CDR3: CASSLTNRLDSGANVLTF. CDR3 DNA: TGCGCCAGCAGCCTAACGAACAGGTTAGACTCTGGGGCCAACGTCCTGACTTTC.

This clonotype has at least ten counts. The CDR3, as DNA: TGTGCCAGTAGAAGGGACGGGGGGCTATACGGAGAGACCCAGTACTTC. Protein product: CASRRDGGLYGETQYF. The gene calls are TRBV19 and TRBJ2-5, with D possibly matching TRBD2 (7 bases). Per the germline V gene, CDR1 is LNHDA and CDR2 is SQIVND (reference sequence). V was clipped by 6 bases and J by 4 bases, with 21 bases between them. This CDR3 contains 16 residues.

V and J are TRBV5-1 and TRBJ2-1; perhaps D is TRBD1 or TRBD2 (5 bases each). V was clipped by 7 bases and J by 7 bases, with 18 bases between them. This CDR3 is 14 amino acids long. Germline loops: CDR1 SGHRS, CDR2 YFSETQ. The chain's CDR3 is CASGGQGAWNEQFF. The CDR3 DNA sequence: TGCGCCAGCGGGGGTCAAGGGGCTTGGAATGAGCAGTTCTTC.

This clonotype was observed many times. The V and J genes are TRBV7-8 and TRBJ2-7; 11 nucleotides agree with TRBD2. Trimming took 2 bases from V and 5 from J; bases not matched to a gene: 14. This CDR3 has 18 amino acids. Germline V CDR1 and CDR2: SGHVS, FQNEAQ. The CDR3 is CASSLYIVASGRIHEQYF. CDR3 sequence (DNA): TGTGCCAGCAGCTTATATATAGTTGCTAGCGGGAGGATCCACGAGCAGTACTTC.

This clonotype was seen ten or more times. The germline gene is not matched at one end of the junction; a read error may be the cause. The CDR3 here is CASSLPTSLSPGYPNF. CDR3 coding DNA: TGTGCCAGCAGTTTACCAACCTCCCTTTCTCCGGGATACCCGAACTTC. This chain links TRBV28 with TRBJ2-5; a weak D match, TRBD2 (5 bases). This CDR3 contains 16 residues. Germline CDR1 is MDHEN and CDR2 is SYDVKM. The full variable domain, rest sourced from reference TRBV28 and TRBJ2-5, is DVKVTQSSRYLVKRTGEKVFLECVQDMDHENMFWYRQDPGLGLRLIYFSYDVKMKEKGDIPEGYSVSREKKERFSLILESASTNQTSMYLCASSLPTSLSPGYPNFGPGTRLLVL.

CDR3 residues: CASSLLRDRAYEQYF. As DNA, the CDR3 is TGTGCCAGCAGCTTACTCCGGGACAGAGCCTACGAGCAGTACTTC. The chain couples TRBV5-6 to TRBJ2-7; 7 bases align to TRBD1. The V and J ends lost 2 bases and 2 bases, in that order; junction bases with no gene match: 7. The V gene's germline CDR1 is SGHDT and CDR2 YYEEEE. This CDR3 has 15 residues.

The chain links TRBV29-1 to TRBJ2-3; D might be TRBD2 (7 bases). Germline CDR1 reads SQVTM; CDR2 reads ANQGSEA. This CDR3 spans 12 amino acids. The V and J ends lost 8 bases and 6 bases respectively, with 15 bases between them. The CDR3 nucleotides read TGCAGCACAAAGGGGGGGACCGATACGCAGTATTTT. Encoded protein: CSTKGGTDTQYF.

The rearrangement uses TRBV5-5 and TRBJ2-5; weak D call: TRBD2 (7 bases). The CDR3 length is 14 residues. Germline V CDR1 and CDR2: SGHKS, YYEKEE (reference sequence). Trimming pared 0 bases from V and 4 bases from J, leaving 10 bases between. The CDR3 nucleotides read TGTGCCAGCAGCTTGGAGAGGGGGGGAGAGACCCAGTACTTC. Residues: CASSLERGGETQYF.

This clonotype was counted many times. The CDR3 region is CASSSRTVGGYEQYF. The CDR3, as DNA: TGTGCCAGCAGCTCCAGGACAGTGGGTGGCTACGAGCAGTACTTC. V and J are TRBV7-9 and TRBJ2-7, with a tentative D call TRBD1 (6 bases). CDR3 length: 15 amino acids. V lost 4 bases and J lost 3, with 16 bases in between. Germline CDR1 SEHNR, CDR2 FQNEAQ (reference sequence). The complete variable domain, with remaining parts taken from reference TRBV7-9 and TRBJ2-7, reads DTGVSQNPRHKITKRGQNVTFRCDPISEHNRLYWYRQTLGQGPEFLTYFQNEAQLEKSRLLSDRFSAERPKGSFSTLEIQRTEQGDSAMYLCASSSRTVGGYEQYFGPGTRLTVT.

At least ten counts were recorded for this clonotype. The chain couples TRBV7-8 to TRBJ2-7; D is unresolved. V shed 6 bases and J shed 2 bases, with 8 bases lying between them. The CDR3 has 12 amino acids. Germline V gene lookup returns CDR1 SGHVS and CDR2 FQNEAQ. The CDR3 coding sequence is TGTGCCAGCAGGACGGACCCCTACGAGCAGTACTTC. Translation gives CASRTDPYEQYF.

This clonotype was counted between two and nine times. The rearrangement uses TRBV5-5 and TRBJ2-2; D unclear. This CDR3 is 16 amino acids long. Between the trimmed V and J ends, which lost 0 bases and 3 bases, there was a span of 12 bases. The germline V gene has CDR1 SGHKS and CDR2 YYEKEE (reference sequence). The CDR3 DNA is TGTGCCAGCAGCTTGGAATCTAAAGGGCACACCGGGGAGCTGTTTTTT. Residues: CASSLESKGHTGELFF.

This clonotype was detected a few times. The J gene is TRBJ2-7, the V gene TRBV27, with 7 bases that match TRBD2. This CDR3 has 14 amino acids. V lost 1 base to trimming and J lost 2 bases; unmatched junction nucleotides: 2. Germline assignment: CDR1 MNHEY and CDR2 SMNVEV (reference sequence). The CDR3 DNA reads TGTGCCAGCAGTTTATTTGCGGGAGCCTACGAGCAGTACTTC. As protein: CASSLFAGAYEQYF.

This clonotype has a handful of counts. This chain connects TRBV11-3 to TRBJ1-5, with D possibly being TRBD1 (5 bases). The CDR3 sequence is 15 residues long. V lost 4 bases and J lost 4, with 14 bases in between. CDR1 is SGHNT and CDR2 is YENEEA in the germline V gene. CDR3: CASSSFGTANQPQHF. CDR3 sequence (DNA): TGTGCCAGCAGCTCCTTTGGGACGGCAAATCAGCCCCAGCATTTT. Complete variable domain (other parts from reference TRBV11-3 and TRBJ1-5): EAGVVQSPRYKIIEKKQPVAFWCNPISGHNTLYWYLQNLGQGPELLIRYENEEAVDDSQLPKDRFSAERLKGVDSTLKIQPAELGDSAVYLCASSSFGTANQPQHFGDGTRLSIL.